These T cell receptor beta chains were read from a single sample in a study of somatic mutations in cytotoxic T cells in rheumatoid arthritis. The repertoire was sequenced with immunoSEQ multiplex PCR; TCRdb's copy has only in-frame clones and lacks some. The profile shows some 21,000 clones, 65% to 85% of them singletons. The sequenced material came from CD8+ T cells sorted from blood. Every receptor here comes from an adult with rheumatoid arthritis. Each CDR3 is given with its conserved first and last residue. The D gene is left open where the match is weak. Size values are once, few and many counts, or a class for expanded clones, and some rows have none.

abundance	d_gene	v_gene	j_gene	CDR3aa	CDR3nt
.	.	TRBV4-3	TRBJ2-7	CASSYGQRYEQYF	TGCGCCAGCAGCTACGGACAAAGATACGAGCAGTACTTC
.	.	TRBV6-4	TRBJ2-2	CASSDSGTGELFF	TGTGCCAGCAGTGACTCGGGCACCGGGGAGCTGTTTTTT
.	.	TRBV4-3	TRBJ1-4	CASSEARGSNEKLFF	TGCGCCAGCAGCGAGGCCCGGGGGTCTAATGAAAAACTGTTTTTT
.	TRBD1	TRBV14	TRBJ1-5	CASSQELRQGLGNQPQHF	TGTGCCAGCAGCCAAGAATTGCGACAGGGCTTGGGAAATCAGCCCCAGCATTTT
few	.	TRBV4-1	TRBJ2-1	CASSQGLAGYNEQFF	TGCGCCAGCAGCCAAGGGCTAGCAGGCTACAATGAGCAGTTCTTC
once	TRBD2	TRBV5-6	TRBJ2-5	CASSLGLAGFEETQYF	TGTGCCAGCAGCTTGGGACTAGCGGGGTTCGAGGAGACCCAGTACTTC
.	.	TRBV21-1	TRBJ2-5	CASSEIGETQYF	TGTGCCAGCAGCGAAATTGGAGAGACCCAGTACTTC
once	.	TRBV4-1	TRBJ1-1	CASSQEGRGRNTEAFF	TGCGCCAGCAGCCAAGAGGGTCGGGGGCGGAACACTGAAGCTTTCTTT
.	TRBD1	TRBV11-2	TRBJ1-3	CASSPGQGFSSTLGNTIYF	TGTGCCAGCAGCCCCGGACAGGGCTTTAGTAGTACGCTCGGAAACACCATATATTTT
.	.	TRBV7-8	TRBJ1-1	CASSPNAPYQMNTEAFF	TGTGCCAGCAGCCCGAATGCCCCTTACCAAATGAACACTGAAGCTTTCTTT